Listed below are T cell receptor beta chains from one sample, sequenced in a study of blood T cell repertoires in COVID-19. The repertoire was sequenced with immunoSEQ multiplex PCR; TCRdb's copy has only in-frame clones and lacks some. The sample consists of 180,000 or so clones, 85% to 90% of them appearing once. Sequencing used peripheral blood. The receptors stem from a woman between 55 and 75 years old with acute or convalescent COVID-19. Both conserved end residues are part of each CDR3. The D gene is left open where the match is weak. The listing skips clone size in some rows; elsewhere it reads once, few, many or a size class.

D: NA; J: TRBJ1-2; V: TRBV12-3/TRBV12-4; size: NA; CDR3: CASGQFYGYTF; DNA: TGTGCCAGCGGACAGTTCTATGGCTACACCTTC
D: TRBD1; J: TRBJ1-6; V: TRBV7-9; size: NA; CDR3: CASSRQGLSSPLHF; DNA: TGTGCCAGCAGCCGACAGGGGTTAAGTTCACCCCTCCACTTT
D: NA; J: TRBJ1-2; V: TRBV28; size: NA; CDR3: CASSQRGRGGYGYTF; DNA: TGTGCCAGCAGTCAGCGGGGTAGGGGCGGCTATGGCTACACCTTC
D: TRBD1; J: TRBJ1-1; V: TRBV6-6; size: NA; CDR3: CASSYAGGRGTEAFF; DNA: TGTGCCAGCAGTTACGCAGGGGGGCGCGGCACTGAAGCTTTCTTT
D: TRBD1; J: TRBJ1-1; V: TRBV29-1; size: NA; CDR3: CSVTGGVMNTEAFF; DNA: TGCAGCGTCACAGGGGGCGTAATGAACACTGAAGCTTTCTTT
D: TRBD1; J: TRBJ2-1; V: TRBV3-1/TRBV3-2; size: NA; CDR3: CASSLQTGFVNEQFF; DNA: TGTGCCAGCAGCCTTCAGACAGGGTTCGTCAATGAGCAGTTCTTC
D: TRBD1; J: TRBJ1-1; V: TRBV6-4; size: NA; CDR3: CASRSEGATEAFF; DNA: TGTGCCAGCAGAAGCGAGGGGGCCACTGAAGCTTTCTTT
D: TRBD2; J: TRBJ2-1; V: TRBV25-1; size: once; CDR3: CASKSPGTSGRGEQFF; DNA: TGTGCCAGCAAATCTCCCGGGACTAGCGGGAGAGGCGAGCAGTTCTTC
D: NA; J: TRBJ1-3; V: TRBV6-5; size: NA; CDR3: CASYGGALTGNTIYF; DNA: TGTGCCAGCTACGGGGGGGCGCTGACCGGAAACACCATATATTTT
D: TRBD2; J: TRBJ2-5; V: TRBV7-8; size: NA; CDR3: CATGASGTGETQYF; DNA: TGTGCCACAGGGGCTAGCGGGACGGGGGAGACCCAGTACTTC
D: TRBD2; J: TRBJ2-1; V: TRBV5-1; size: NA; CDR3: CASSGGLAGGYNEQFF; DNA: TGCGCCAGCAGCGGGGGACTAGCGGGAGGATACAATGAGCAGTTCTTC
D: NA; J: TRBJ1-3; V: TRBV5-6; size: NA; CDR3: CASSLDGSGGNTIYF; DNA: TGTGCCAGCAGCTTGGATGGTTCCGGTGGAAACACCATATATTTT
D: NA; J: TRBJ1-2; V: TRBV12-3/TRBV12-4; size: NA; CDR3: CASSYDINYGYTF; DNA: TGTGCCAGCAGCTATGACATAAACTATGGCTACACCTTC
D: NA; J: TRBJ1-4; V: TRBV4-1; size: NA; CDR3: CASSQVQAEALHPKLFF; DNA: TGCGCCAGCAGCCAAGTTCAAGCCGAGGCCCTACACCCCAAACTGTTTTTT
D: NA; J: TRBJ1-2; V: TRBV19; size: once; CDR3: CASTSQAGWPGYTF; DNA: TGTGCCAGTACTTCACAGGCAGGATGGCCTGGCTACACCTTC